What follows is one T cell receptor beta chain and its context. The CDR3 extends over 16 amino acids. V lost 4 bases to trimming and J lost 7 bases; unmatched junction nucleotides: 13. Germline V gene data show CDR1 as SGDLS and CDR2 as YYNGEE. The source of the sample is a study of blood T cells in healthy people across ages. Each donor supplied roughly 9.1 milliliters of peripheral blood. Through a sample-barcoded 5' primer and a J-beta primer mix, a second PCR was run for about 6 to 11 cycles. Every sample returned 3 million or more CDR3-containing paired-end reads. TCRdb reprocessed the 5' RACE reads with MiXCR, giving one entry per CDR3 protein. The table lists 1,100,000 or so distinct CDR3 sequences, around 43% of them singletons.

This clonotype originated in a woman in her sixties in good health. Source material: blood. V usage is TRBV9 and J usage is TRBJ2-7; the match to TRBD2 covers 11 bases. DNA of the CDR3: TGTGCCAGCAGCCCCAACATCGCTAGCGGGGGGATGGAGCAGTACTTC. Its translation is CASSPNIASGGMEQYF.